This passage covers 3 T cell receptor beta chains from one sample sequenced in a study of T cell responses to AZD1222 COVID-19 vaccine. Sequencing used immunoSEQ multiplex PCR; TCRdb keeps in-frame clones, though not all of them. The data contain fewer than 200,000 clones, 85% to 90% of them singletons. Sequenced here: peripheral blood, sampled on day 0 of AZD1222 vaccination. All receptors come from an adult in good health.

The V gene is TRBV19, the J gene TRBJ1-2; D is unclear. This CDR3 region has 14 residues. V was pared by 3 bases and J by 4 bases, with 12 bases between. The germline CDR1 and CDR2 sequences are LNHDA and SQIVND (reference sequence). CDR3 DNA: TGTGCCAGTAGTATGCCGACACCCTTCTATGGCTACACCTTC. It codes for CASSMPTPFYGYTF.

This chain connects TRBV27 to TRBJ2-5, with D perhaps TRBD1 (6 bases). Trimming removed 0 bases from V and 4 bases from J, with 9 bases in between. Looked up from germline, CDR1 is MNHEY and CDR2 is SMNVEV (reference sequence). This CDR3 is 14 amino acids long. The CDR3 sequence is CASSLSGQTETQYF. CDR3 bases: TGTGCCAGCAGTTTATCAGGACAGACAGAGACCCAGTACTTC.

The chain combines TRBV5-4 with TRBJ1-4; TRBD1 matches at 8 bases. With V trimmed by 0 bases and J by 8 bases, 3 bases remained unmatched. The CDR3 loop spans 14 amino acids. From germline, CDR1 is SGHNT and CDR2 YYREEE (reference sequence). In DNA form, the CDR3 reads TGTGCCAGCAGCTTGGAGGGACAGGACGAAAAACTGTTTTTT. As protein: CASSLEGQDEKLFF.